The clone carrying this TCR beta chain was detected a few times. Per the original methods: By means of reference gene primer amplification, nucleated cell counts were estimated. Profiled with immunoSEQ multiplex PCR; TCRdb holds only in-frame clones, not every one. D and trimming were read from the DNA, whereas the V and J calls and clone size are those reported in that table. Among more than 300,000 clones listed, just over 85% were seen once. V was clipped by 4 bases and J by 0 bases; unmatched bases: 6. The CDR3 runs to 16 residues. Germline CDR1 SGHDN, CDR2 FVKESK. These data belong to a study of blood T cell repertoires in COVID-19.

The V gene is TRBV14, the J gene TRBJ2-7; the match to TRBD2 covers 10 bases. This receptor was obtained from a man aged 30-40 years who had recovered from COVID-19. The sample comprised PBMCs or T cells enriched from blood (not recorded which). CDR3 DNA sequence: TGTGCCAGCAGCCCGGGACTAGCGTTCGACTCCTACGAGCAGTACTTC. Translating it yields CASSPGLAFDSYEQYF.